The 2 T cell receptor beta chains listed next were all sequenced from one sample in a study of shared clonotypes between healthy human individuals. Terminally differentiated effector memory CD45RA+ cells were left out of the naive CD8 fraction, which was CD45RO-negative and positively selected for CCR7. Measured with immunoSEQ multiplex PCR; TCRdb has only the in-frame clones, and not every one. The table shows about 870,000 clones, with 85% to 95% occurring only once. Material for sequencing was naive CD8+ T cells sorted from blood. The source is a man aged 30 to 39 in good health.

V is TRBV4-1 and J is TRBJ2-7, with 11 nucleotides matching TRBD2. The length of the CDR3 is 15 residues. After removal of 2 bases from V and 3 bases from J, the junction contained 3 bases not matched to a gene. Germline-derived CDR1 and CDR2 are MGHRA and YSYEKL. CDR3 bases: TGCGCCAGCAGCCAATTACTAGCGGGAGACTACGAGCAGTACTTC. This codes for CASSQLLAGDYEQYF.

V and J are TRBV4-1 and TRBJ2-5; unclear D gene. The ends were cut back, 1 base at V and 2 bases at J, with 8 bases in the middle. This CDR3 is 14 amino acids long. The germline V gene has CDR1 MGHRA and CDR2 YSYEKL. DNA of the CDR3: TGCGCCAGCAGCCAAGCGGGTTGGCAAGAGACCCAGTACTTC. This translates into CASSQAGWQETQYF.